This TCR beta chain emerged from a study of type 1 regulatory T cells. TCRdb reanalysed the reads using MiXCR and keeps one entry per CDR3 protein. The data contain 80,000 to 100,000 distinct CDR3 sequences, 25% to 40% of them singletons. CDR1 SGHTA and CDR2 FQGTGA come from the germline V gene. Trimming at V came to 1 base and at J to 6 bases, leaving 12 bases not matched to a gene. This CDR3 contains 16 residues. V usage is TRBV7-3 and J usage is TRBJ2-7, with 7 bases lining up with TRBD2. This receptor was obtained from a human donor in good health. The sequenced sample consisted of CD4+ T cells, either the whole sample or a sorted fraction (not recorded which). The CDR3 spells CASSLNPLGGSAEQYF. The DNA of the CDR3 is TGTGCCAGCAGCTTAAACCCCCTCGGGGGGAGTGCCGAGCAGTACTTC.